This is a list of T cell receptor beta chains from one sample in a study of Graves' ophthalmopathy and Graves' hyperthyroidism. TCRdb itself ran the multiplex PCR reads through MiXCR, one entry per CDR3 protein. The repertoire holds 150,000 to 200,000 distinct CDR3 sequences, with roughly two fifths as singletons. Sequenced sample: peripheral blood. Source of these receptors: a young man with Graves' ophthalmopathy. CDR3s include the opening cysteine and the closing phenylalanine or tryptophan. The order of the fields is clone size, J gene, V gene, D gene, CDR3 protein, CDR3 DNA. D genes are given only for firm matches. Size tells how often a clone was seen (once, few, many) or the class of an expanded clone, and some rows leave it out.

clone_size: NA; j_call: TRBJ2-7; v_call: TRBV7-2; d_call: NA; cdr3_aa: CASSLRMPEQYF; cdr3_nt: TGTGCCAGCAGCTTACGGATGCCGGAGCAGTACTTC
clone_size: NA; j_call: TRBJ2-7; v_call: TRBV6-1; d_call: NA; cdr3_aa: CASNDPGGEQYF; cdr3_nt: TGTGCCAGCAATGACCCTGGTGGCGAGCAGTACTTC
clone_size: many; j_call: TRBJ2-5; v_call: TRBV12-3/TRBV12-4; d_call: NA; cdr3_aa: CASSLDRVRETQYF; cdr3_nt: TGTGCCAGCAGTTTAGACAGGGTGAGGGAGACCCAGTACTTC
clone_size: many; j_call: TRBJ2-5; v_call: TRBV29-1; d_call: NA; cdr3_aa: CSVERGTQYF; cdr3_nt: TGCAGCGTTGAAAGGGGGACCCAGTACTTC
clone_size: many; j_call: TRBJ2-7; v_call: TRBV5-1; d_call: NA; cdr3_aa: CASSLTASWGEQYF; cdr3_nt: TGCGCCAGCAGCTTGACTGCGAGCTGGGGAGAGCAGTACTTC
clone_size: many; j_call: TRBJ2-2; v_call: TRBV20-1; d_call: TRBD2; cdr3_aa: CSARGLAGNTGELFF; cdr3_nt: TGCAGTGCCCGGGGGCTAGCGGGAAACACCGGGGAGCTGTTTTTT
clone_size: many; j_call: TRBJ2-2; v_call: TRBV6-5; d_call: NA; cdr3_aa: CASSPDFYANTGELFF; cdr3_nt: TGTGCCAGCAGTCCTGACTTCTACGCGAACACCGGGGAGCTGTTTTTT
clone_size: NA; j_call: TRBJ1-2; v_call: TRBV6-2/TRBV6-3; d_call: TRBD1; cdr3_aa: CASGGQGDGYTF; cdr3_nt: TGTGCCAGCGGGGGACAGGGGGATGGCTACACCTTC
clone_size: many; j_call: TRBJ1-2; v_call: TRBV6-5; d_call: NA; cdr3_aa: CASSLRSNYGYTF; cdr3_nt: TGTGCCAGCAGTCTGAGGTCTAACTATGGCTACACCTTC
clone_size: few; j_call: TRBJ1-1; v_call: TRBV12-5; d_call: NA; cdr3_aa: CASGPGSNTEAFF; cdr3_nt: TGTGCTAGTGGTCCGGGGTCGAACACTGAAGCTTTCTTT
clone_size: many; j_call: TRBJ2-7; v_call: TRBV12-3/TRBV12-4; d_call: TRBD2; cdr3_aa: CASRGALAGGPNEQYF; cdr3_nt: TGTGCCAGCAGGGGGGCGTTAGCGGGAGGGCCAAACGAGCAGTACTTC
clone_size: few; j_call: TRBJ1-2; v_call: TRBV12-3/TRBV12-4; d_call: TRBD1; cdr3_aa: CASSPQGASLNYGYTF; cdr3_nt: TGTGCCAGCAGCCCACAGGGGGCCAGCCTTAACTATGGCTACACCTTC
clone_size: once; j_call: TRBJ1-1; v_call: TRBV28; d_call: NA; cdr3_aa: CASSFSLRSTEAFF; cdr3_nt: TGTGCCAGCAGTTTTAGCTTGAGGAGCACTGAAGCTTTCTTT
clone_size: many; j_call: TRBJ2-7; v_call: TRBV11-2; d_call: NA; cdr3_aa: CASSTSTGPTSYEQYF; cdr3_nt: TGTGCCAGCAGCACCTCGACAGGTCCAACCTCCTACGAGCAGTACTTC
clone_size: many; j_call: TRBJ1-2; v_call: TRBV6-2/TRBV6-3; d_call: NA; cdr3_aa: CASTPEDANYGYTF; cdr3_nt: TGTGCCAGCACCCCCGAGGACGCTAACTATGGCTACACCTTC
clone_size: NA; j_call: TRBJ1-1; v_call: TRBV25-1; d_call: NA; cdr3_aa: CASSITGLGAEAFF; cdr3_nt: TGTGCCAGCAGTATTACAGGGCTAGGGGCTGAAGCTTTCTTT
clone_size: NA; j_call: TRBJ2-5; v_call: TRBV6-1; d_call: TRBD1; cdr3_aa: CASSETTGGVETQYF; cdr3_nt: TGTGCCAGCAGTGAAACGACAGGGGGCGTCGAGACCCAGTACTTC
clone_size: many; j_call: TRBJ1-5; v_call: TRBV19; d_call: NA; cdr3_aa: CASSTGTGEPQHF; cdr3_nt: TGTGCCAGTAGCACCGGGACGGGCGAGCCCCAGCATTTT
clone_size: many; j_call: TRBJ1-6; v_call: TRBV4-1; d_call: NA; cdr3_aa: CASSQGGGNNSPLHF; cdr3_nt: TGCGCCAGCAGCCAAGGGGGCGGAAATAATTCACCCCTCCACTTT
clone_size: NA; j_call: TRBJ2-3; v_call: TRBV12-3/TRBV12-4; d_call: NA; cdr3_aa: CASSLGSGSTDTQYF; cdr3_nt: TGTGCCAGCAGTTTAGGTTCTGGGAGCACAGATACGCAGTATTTT
clone_size: many; j_call: TRBJ1-5; v_call: TRBV3-1; d_call: TRBD1; cdr3_aa: CASSHQGASYSNQPQHF; cdr3_nt: TGTGCCAGCAGCCATCAGGGGGCTTCATATAGCAATCAGCCCCAGCATTTT
clone_size: few; j_call: TRBJ1-1; v_call: TRBV6-2/TRBV6-3; d_call: TRBD1; cdr3_aa: CASSDRETEAFF; cdr3_nt: TGTGCCAGCAGTGACAGGGAGACTGAAGCTTTCTTT
clone_size: many; j_call: TRBJ2-2; v_call: TRBV9; d_call: NA; cdr3_aa: CASSVRPTGELFF; cdr3_nt: TGTGCCAGCAGCGTAAGGCCCACCGGGGAGCTGTTTTTT
clone_size: many; j_call: TRBJ1-5; v_call: TRBV6-2/TRBV6-3; d_call: NA; cdr3_aa: CASRPELGRPQHF; cdr3_nt: TGTGCCAGCAGACCGGAGCTTGGTCGGCCCCAGCATTTT
clone_size: many; j_call: TRBJ2-5; v_call: TRBV15; d_call: NA; cdr3_aa: CATSRGGGWSGGSQYF; cdr3_nt: TGTGCCACCAGCAGAGGAGGGGGCTGGAGCGGCGGGAGCCAGTACTTC
clone_size: few; j_call: TRBJ2-7; v_call: TRBV6-1; d_call: NA; cdr3_aa: CASSEADREQYF; cdr3_nt: TGTGCCAGCAGTGAAGCCGACCGGGAGCAGTACTTC
clone_size: many; j_call: TRBJ1-1; v_call: TRBV5-1; d_call: NA; cdr3_aa: CASTREGWTEAFF; cdr3_nt: TGCGCCAGCACGCGAGAGGGGTGGACTGAAGCTTTCTTT
clone_size: NA; j_call: TRBJ1-1; v_call: TRBV6-1; d_call: NA; cdr3_aa: CASGRGGQVAEAFF; cdr3_nt: TGTGCCAGCGGGCGTGGGGGACAAGTCGCTGAAGCTTTCTTT
clone_size: many; j_call: TRBJ1-2; v_call: TRBV7-2; d_call: TRBD1; cdr3_aa: CASSLVQGAEGYTF; cdr3_nt: TGTGCCAGCAGCTTAGTCCAGGGGGCGGAAGGCTACACCTTC
clone_size: many; j_call: TRBJ1-5; v_call: TRBV6-2/TRBV6-3; d_call: NA; cdr3_aa: CASQKGVYSGNQPQHF; cdr3_nt: TGTGCCAGCCAGAAAGGGGTGTATAGCGGCAATCAGCCCCAGCATTTT
clone_size: NA; j_call: TRBJ2-5; v_call: TRBV12-3/TRBV12-4; d_call: NA; cdr3_aa: CASSLSRGLQETQYF; cdr3_nt: TGTGCCAGCAGTTTATCTCGGGGATTGCAGGAGACCCAGTACTTC
clone_size: many; j_call: TRBJ1-5; v_call: TRBV30; d_call: TRBD1; cdr3_aa: CAWSVQTGGQPQHF; cdr3_nt: TGTGCCTGGAGTGTACAAACAGGGGGGCAGCCCCAGCATTTT
clone_size: many; j_call: TRBJ1-1; v_call: TRBV28; d_call: TRBD1; cdr3_aa: CASSLQGARTEAFF; cdr3_nt: TGTGCCAGCAGTCTACAGGGGGCGCGGACTGAAGCTTTCTTT
clone_size: many; j_call: TRBJ1-5; v_call: TRBV6-2/TRBV6-3; d_call: NA; cdr3_aa: CASSYSFQGRGQPQHF; cdr3_nt: TGTGCCAGCAGTTACTCGTTCCAGGGCCGTGGTCAGCCCCAGCATTTT
clone_size: many; j_call: TRBJ2-5; v_call: TRBV15; d_call: NA; cdr3_aa: CATSRSKVGETQYF; cdr3_nt: TGTGCCACCAGCCGTAGTAAAGTTGGGGAGACCCAGTACTTC
clone_size: NA; j_call: TRBJ2-7; v_call: TRBV28; d_call: NA; cdr3_aa: CASLGGRDEQYF; cdr3_nt: TGTGCCTCACTTGGGGGGAGAGACGAGCAGTACTTC
clone_size: few; j_call: TRBJ2-5; v_call: TRBV27; d_call: NA; cdr3_aa: CASSLLAEETQYF; cdr3_nt: TGTGCCAGCAGTTTATTGGCCGAGGAGACCCAGTACTTC
clone_size: NA; j_call: TRBJ2-5; v_call: TRBV12-3/TRBV12-4; d_call: TRBD2; cdr3_aa: CARVGSSGIKTQYF; cdr3_nt: TGTGCCAGGGTCGGATCTAGCGGCATAAAGACCCAGTACTTC
clone_size: many; j_call: TRBJ1-6; v_call: TRBV12-3/TRBV12-4; d_call: TRBD1; cdr3_aa: CASSLENRGNSPLHF; cdr3_nt: TGTGCCAGCAGTTTAGAGAACAGGGGGAATTCACCCCTCCACTTT
clone_size: once; j_call: TRBJ1-5; v_call: TRBV6-1; d_call: TRBD1; cdr3_aa: CASRARQGVQPQHF; cdr3_nt: TGTGCCAGCAGAGCTCGACAGGGAGTTCAGCCCCAGCATTTT
clone_size: NA; j_call: TRBJ1-5; v_call: TRBV7-3; d_call: NA; cdr3_aa: CASSPGLGQPQHF; cdr3_nt: TGTGCCAGCAGCCCAGGGCTGGGACAGCCCCAGCATTTT
clone_size: many; j_call: TRBJ2-7; v_call: TRBV2; d_call: TRBD2; cdr3_aa: CATQAGSGRRREQYF; cdr3_nt: TGTGCCACCCAGGCCGGAAGCGGGAGAAGGCGAGAGCAGTACTTC
clone_size: many; j_call: TRBJ2-7; v_call: TRBV20-1; d_call: TRBD2; cdr3_aa: CSAIHGAGGQSEQYF; cdr3_nt: TGCAGTGCTATCCACGGGGCGGGAGGCCAAAGCGAGCAGTACTTC
clone_size: NA; j_call: TRBJ1-6; v_call: TRBV27; d_call: NA; cdr3_aa: CASSSRQWSNSPLHF; cdr3_nt: TGTGCCAGCAGCAGTAGGCAATGGTCTAATTCACCCCTCCACTTT
clone_size: NA; j_call: TRBJ2-7; v_call: TRBV6-2/TRBV6-3; d_call: NA; cdr3_aa: CASTPRLNSYEQYF; cdr3_nt: TGTGCCAGTACACCCCGGCTCAACTCCTACGAGCAGTACTTC
clone_size: once; j_call: TRBJ1-1; v_call: TRBV12-3/TRBV12-4; d_call: NA; cdr3_aa: CASSIGITEAFF; cdr3_nt: TGTGCCAGTTCCATAGGGATCACTGAAGCTTTCTTT
clone_size: few; j_call: TRBJ2-5; v_call: TRBV6-4; d_call: NA; cdr3_aa: CASSYGGGETQYF; cdr3_nt: TGTGCCAGCAGTTACGGTGGGGGGGAGACCCAGTACTTC
clone_size: NA; j_call: TRBJ1-2; v_call: TRBV19; d_call: TRBD1; cdr3_aa: CASTDREWYGYTF; cdr3_nt: TGTGCCAGCACCGACAGGGAATGGTATGGCTACACCTTC